This is a list of T cell receptor beta chains from one sample in a study of shared clonotypes between healthy human individuals. TCRdb's copy holds only in-frame clones and misses some; the assay was immunoSEQ multiplex PCR. The sample gives roughly 300,000 clones, 73% of which show up once; about 10% is in the top ten. Sequencing used memory CD4+ T cells sorted from blood. These receptor sequences come from a man between 25 and 39 years old in good health. Each CDR3 is given with its conserved first and last residue. Fields, in order: clone size, V gene, D gene, J gene, CDR3 DNA, CDR3 protein. D genes are given only for firm matches. Clone size is not always given. Where it is, it says once, few, many or a class for expanded clones.

.	TRBV5-5	TRBD1	TRBJ1-2	TGTGCCAGCAGCTTGGCCGACAGGGCTGGCTACACCTTC	CASSLADRAGYTF
.	TRBV5-1	TRBD2	TRBJ2-1	TGCGCCAGCAGCTTGGACGGGAGGACTTACAATGAGCAGTTCTTC	CASSLDGRTYNEQFF
.	TRBV30	TRBD2	TRBJ2-1	TGTGCCTGGACGTCTCCGGGACTAGCACAGACGCAGTTCTTC	CAWTSPGLAQTQFF
few	TRBV29-1	TRBD2	TRBJ2-7	TGCAGCGTTGAGCCGGGACTAGCGGGAGGGAAATCCTACGAGCAGTACTTC	CSVEPGLAGGKSYEQYF
.	TRBV7-2	.	TRBJ2-6	TGTGCCAGCAGTGTTGGGGGGGCCAACGTCCTGACTTTC	CASSVGGANVLTF
.	TRBV2	TRBD2	TRBJ2-1	TGTGCCAGCAGTGCAAGCGGGAGGGCTGAGCAGTTCTTC	CASSASGRAEQFF
.	TRBV5-4	.	TRBJ1-2	TGTGCCAGCACCCTAAGTTTCTATGGCTACACCTTC	CASTLSFYGYTF
.	TRBV10-3	.	TRBJ2-1	TGTGCCATTAGCGGAGGGGGCCCCAGCTCCTACAATGAGCAGTTCTTC	CAISGGGPSSYNEQFF
.	TRBV5-1	TRBD1	TRBJ1-1	TGCGCCAGCAGCTTGGATGGAGGGACAGTCACTGAAGCTTTCTTT	CASSLDGGTVTEAFF
few	TRBV11-2	.	TRBJ1-1	TGTGCCAGCAGCTTAGACAGGATACCGGGCACTGAAGCTTTCTTT	CASSLDRIPGTEAFF
.	TRBV6-1	TRBD1	TRBJ2-3	TGTGCCAGCAGTGCGACAGGGGGTGGAACAGATACGCAGTATTTT	CASSATGGGTDTQYF
.	TRBV9	TRBD2	TRBJ2-2	TGTGCCAGTTCCGTAGGGGCTAGCGGGACCGGGGAGCTGTTTTTT	CASSVGASGTGELFF
.	TRBV5-6	TRBD2	TRBJ2-3	TGTGCCAGCAGCTTGGGCGGGGGGTTGCCAAATACGCAGTATTTT	CASSLGGGLPNTQYF
.	TRBV29-1	.	TRBJ2-7	TGCAGCGTTGATCTAGGATACGAGCAGTACTTC	CSVDLGYEQYF
.	TRBV5-1	.	TRBJ1-2	TGCGCCAGCAGCCAAGGGAGCACTAACTATGGCTACACCTTC	CASSQGSTNYGYTF
few	TRBV5-1	TRBD1	TRBJ1-1	TGCGCCAGCACCACGACAGGGGGTGTAACTGAAGCTTTCTTT	CASTTTGGVTEAFF
.	TRBV28	.	TRBJ2-5	TGTGCCAGCAGTTTATTATTGGAAGAGACCCAGTACTTC	CASSLLLEETQYF
.	TRBV19	.	TRBJ2-1	TGTGCCAGTAGTCCTTCGGGGAGCTCCTACAATGAGCAGTTCTTC	CASSPSGSSYNEQFF
.	TRBV11-2	.	TRBJ1-4	TGTGCCAGCAGCTCCGAGCGGGGGAAACTGTTTTTT	CASSSERGKLFF
.	TRBV30	.	TRBJ2-3	TGTGCCTGGAGTGGACAGGTCCCCTTCACAGATACGCAGTATTTT	CAWSGQVPFTDTQYF
.	TRBV2	TRBD2	TRBJ2-2	TGTGCCAGCAGTGAAGAGCGGGAGTTTGTCACCGGGGAGCTGTTTTTT	CASSEEREFVTGELFF
.	TRBV5-1	.	TRBJ2-2	TGCGCCAGCAGCTTGGGCAAGACCGGGGAGCTGTTTTTT	CASSLGKTGELFF
few	TRBV28	TRBD2	TRBJ2-1	TGTGCCAGCAGTCAAGGACTAGCGGGAGGGTCGAATGAGCAGTTCTTC	CASSQGLAGGSNEQFF
.	TRBV28	.	TRBJ1-2	TGTGCCAGCAGTTACGGGGAGGCGGTCTATGGCTACACCTTC	CASSYGEAVYGYTF
.	TRBV7-9	.	TRBJ1-2	TGTGCCAGCAGCCCGCCCGGACAGAACTATGGCTACACCTTC	CASSPPGQNYGYTF
.	TRBV7-2	.	TRBJ2-7	TGTGCCAGCAGCCAATGGGACTTAGGGTACGAGCAGTACTTC	CASSQWDLGYEQYF
few	TRBV7-2	.	TRBJ2-1	TGTGCCAGCAGCCGATCTCGCGAGCAGTTCTTC	CASSRSREQFF
.	TRBV19	.	TRBJ2-3	TGTGCCAGTACGAAGGGGACCCTCGGGGATACGCAGTATTTT	CASTKGTLGDTQYF
few	TRBV5-4	.	TRBJ2-2	TGTGCCAGCAGCGCTGGGGAGCTACTCACCGGGGAGCTGTTTTTT	CASSAGELLTGELFF
.	TRBV7-2	.	TRBJ2-7	TGTGCCAGCAGCTTATACACCTCCTACGAGCAGTACTTC	CASSLYTSYEQYF
.	TRBV7-2	TRBD2	TRBJ2-7	TGTGCCAGCAGCTCACGAGCTAGCGGGAGGACCTACGAGCAGTACTTC	CASSSRASGRTYEQYF
.	TRBV19	.	TRBJ2-1	TGTGCCAGTAGTAGATGGGATGAGCAGTTCTTC	CASSRWDEQFF
.	TRBV28	TRBD1	TRBJ2-7	TGTGCCAGCAGGCTCCGGGACAGGGGCTACGAGCAGTACTTC	CASRLRDRGYEQYF
.	TRBV7-9	.	TRBJ1-1	TGTGCCAGCAGCCGACAGTTTTCTGAAGCTTTCTTT	CASSRQFSEAFF
.	TRBV6-1	TRBD2	TRBJ2-7	TGTGCCAGCAGGGGACTAGCGGGAGATCGCGAGCAGTACTTC	CASRGLAGDREQYF
.	TRBV27	TRBD2	TRBJ2-7	TGTGCCAGCAGTTTATCGCTAGCGGGAGACGAGCAGTACTTC	CASSLSLAGDEQYF
.	TRBV7-2	.	TRBJ1-2	TGTGCCAGCAGCCCAAACTTACGGGGGGGCTATGGCTACACCTTC	CASSPNLRGGYGYTF
.	TRBV7-8	.	TRBJ1-2	TGTGCCAGCAGCTTAGACAGGGTCTATGGCTACACCTTC	CASSLDRVYGYTF